The clone carrying this TCR beta chain has more than one count but fewer than ten. Through template switching, a universal primer site was introduced, and the cDNA contained unique molecular identifiers. TCRdb re-called the 5' RACE reads through MiXCR, storing one row per CDR3 protein. The data hold fewer than 350,000 distinct CDR3 sequences, with approximately 8.5% observed a single time. The entry originates in a study of identical twins. These data are also associated with another study on yellow fever vaccine responses in identical twins.

This receptor was obtained from a woman aged 18-30 years in good health. Sequencing was performed on memory (CD45RO+) T cells sorted from blood.

Written as DNA, the CDR3 is TGCAGTGCCACGGGACTAGCGGGAGTATACGAGCAGTACTTC. Residues: CSATGLAGVYEQYF. The rearrangement uses TRBV20-1 and TRBJ2-7, with 14 nucleotides matching TRBD2. V lost 6 bases to trimming and J lost 4 bases; unmatched junction nucleotides: 5. Per germline, CDR1 DFQATT and CDR2 SNEGSKA (reference sequence). This CDR3 spans 14 amino acids.